This TCR beta chain emerged from a study of T cell responses to AZD1222 COVID-19 vaccine. Whole-study findings and limits: No day 14 peak samples; only post-peak repertoires were characterized. Increases in Spike-specific TCR breadth and depth were seen after two AZD1222 doses. AZD1222 recipients seropositive at baseline numbered only six or seven. Variant regions that are unmutated are reportedly the target of nearly half of spike-specific TCRs.

A note on this clone: Its antigen is not identified.

V lost 5 bases, J lost 10 bases, and 18 bases lay in between. This CDR3 is built from 14 residues. Germline CDR1 reads SNHLY; CDR2 reads FYNNEI. Using immunoSEQ multiplex PCR, the repertoire was profiled, and TCRdb retains in-frame clones only, with some absent. Among under 150,000 clones, about 87% were seen once, and the ten largest hold around 6%. The rearrangement links TRBV2 to TRBJ2-1, with D possibly being TRBD2 (6 bases). This clonotype was obtained from an adult who received the AZD1222 COVID-19 vaccine. Sequencing was performed on peripheral blood, taken 28 days after the second AZD1222 dose. The DNA for the CDR3 is TGTGCCAGCAGTCTAATTTACGGGACTTACGAGCAGTTCTTC. Protein: CASSLIYGTYEQFF. The whole variable domain, remainder taken from reference TRBV2 and TRBJ2-1, is EPEVTQTPSHQVTQMGQEVILRCVPISNHLYFYWYRQILGQKVEFLVSFYNNEISEKSEIFDDQFSVERPDGSNFTLKIRSTKLEDSAMYFCASSLIYGTYEQFFGPGTRLTVL.